This entry lists 20 T cell receptor beta chains sequenced from one sample in a study of OX40 agonist ivuxolimab in advanced cancers. The repertoire was sequenced with immunoSEQ multiplex PCR; TCRdb's copy has only in-frame clones and lacks some. The profile covers around 80,000 clones, with roughly 80% appearing a single time and under 3.5% taken by the ten largest. The input for sequencing was CD4+ or CD8+ T cells sorted from blood, taken in a trial of the OX40 agonist ivuxolimab. These receptors all stem from an adult with an advanced solid tumor such as melanoma, head and neck, liver or kidney cancer.

The rearrangement joins TRBV19 to TRBJ2-3; D perhaps matches TRBD2 (5 bases). From germline, CDR1 is LNHDA and CDR2 SQIVND (reference sequence). V was pared by 7 bases and J by 2 bases, with 22 bases between. The CDR3 covers 17 residues. The CDR3 region is CASNNGVWGFHTDTQYF. In nucleotides, the CDR3 is TGTGCCAGTAACAACGGGGTCTGGGGATTCCACACAGATACGCAGTATTTT.

The V and J genes are TRBV7-2 and TRBJ2-7; D is perhaps TRBD1 (5 bases). The germline V gene has CDR1 SGHTA and CDR2 FQGNSA. The CDR3 has 14 residues. V gave up 1 base and J gave up 7 bases, with 14 bases separating them. The CDR3 here is CASSLGTPGVEQYF. DNA for the CDR3: TGTGCCAGCAGCTTAGGGACACCGGGCGTTGAGCAGTACTTC.

The gene calls are TRBV10-2 and TRBJ1-5; D remains ambiguous. Germline V lookup: CDR1 WSHSY, CDR2 SAAADI. V lost 7 bases, J lost 1 base, and 11 bases lay in between. The CDR3 is 14 residues long. In DNA, the CDR3 is TGCGCCAGCAAGGGCGGAATCAGCAATCAGCCCCAGCATTTT. It specifies CASKGGISNQPQHF.

The rearrangement uses TRBV9 and TRBJ2-5, with a weak D call TRBD1 (6 bases). Germline lookup yields CDR1 SGDLS and CDR2 YYNGEE. V lost 0 bases and J 5 bases, leaving 17 bases between the germline ends. This CDR3 comprises 16 residues. The CDR3 loop is CASSVAPTGTRETQYF. CDR3 coding DNA: TGTGCCAGCAGCGTAGCCCCGACAGGAACGCGGGAGACCCAGTACTTC.

The J gene is TRBJ1-6, the V gene TRBV7-8, with D unclear. Trimming removed 1 base at V and 14 bases at J, with 15 bases between. There are 14 residues in the CDR3. The germline V gene encodes CDR1 SGHVS and CDR2 FQNEAQ. The CDR3, as DNA: TGTGCCAGCAGCTTAGAAGGACCGGTTCAATCCCTCCACTTT. Translated: CASSLEGPVQSLHF. Full variable domain (missing parts from reference TRBV7-8 and TRBJ1-6): GAGVSQSPRYKVAKRGQDVALRCDPISGHVSLFWYQQALGQGPEFLTYFQNEAQLDKSGLPSDRFFAERPEGSVSTLKIQRTQQEDSAVYLCASSLEGPVQSLHFGNGTRLTVT.

The V gene is TRBV7-2, the J gene TRBJ2-2; no definite D call. Trimming shortened V by 5 bases and J by 0 bases, and 10 bases separated the two germline ends. Germline V gene data show CDR1 as SGHTA and CDR2 as FQGNSA. The length of the CDR3 is 15 residues. The chain's CDR3 is CASSQQGPNTGELFF. CDR3 nucleotides: TGTGCCAGCAGCCAACAAGGTCCGAACACCGGGGAGCTGTTTTTT. The entire variable domain, with the rest obtained from reference TRBV7-2 and TRBJ2-2, is as follows: GAGVSQSPSNKVTEKGKDVELRCDPISGHTALYWYRQSLGQGLEFLIYFQGNSAPDKSGLPSDRFSAERTGGSVSTLTIQRTQQEDSAVYLCASSQQGPNTGELFFGEGSRLTVL.

The chain carries TRBV19 and TRBJ1-5; D possibly corresponds to TRBD1 (5 bases). This CDR3 is built from 14 residues. The V end was cut by 7 bases, the J end by 7 bases, with 17 bases between. Looked up from germline, CDR1 is LNHDA and CDR2 is SQIVND (reference sequence). CDR3 amino acids: CASTLEGFEQPQHF. Written as DNA, the CDR3 is TGTGCCAGTACCTTGGAGGGGTTTGAACAGCCCCAGCATTTT. Using reference TRBV19 and TRBJ1-5 for the parts outside the CDR3, the full variable domain is DGGITQSPKYLFRKEGQNVTLSCEQNLNHDAMYWYRQDPGQGLRLIYYSQIVNDFQKGDIAEGYSVSREKKESFPLTVTSAQKNPTAFYLCASTLEGFEQPQHFGDGTRLSIL.

This chain links TRBV21-1 with TRBJ2-3. TRBV21-1 is given as a pseudogene. This CDR3 comprises 16 residues. The CDR3 DNA sequence: TGTGCCAGCAGCAAAGTACCTCGGGGGCGGCCAGATACGCAGTATTTT. Translated: CASSKVPRGRPDTQYF.

The chain carries TRBV5-1 and TRBJ1-2; 8 positions match TRBD1. The CDR3 runs to 14 residues. Trimming cost V 0 bases and J 5 bases; bases outside gene matches: 3. Germline V gene data show CDR1 as SGHRS and CDR2 as YFSETQ. The chain's CDR3 is CASSLGDRTYGYTF. CDR3 coding DNA: TGCGCCAGCAGCTTGGGGGACAGGACTTATGGCTACACCTTC.

V gene TRBV11-1 combines with J gene TRBJ2-7, with 9 bases fitting TRBD1. Germline CDR1 and CDR2: SGHAT and FQDESV (reference sequence). The CDR3 loop spans 13 amino acids. J gave up 7 bases and V 5 bases, and 6 bases lay outside the gene matches. The CDR3 sequence is CASSPDRGGEQYF. The CDR3 nucleotides are TGTGCCAGCAGCCCGGACAGGGGTGGAGAGCAGTACTTC.

The chain carries TRBV6-1 and TRBJ1-5; a weak D match, TRBD1 (5 bases). V gave up 3 bases and J gave up 5 bases, with 11 bases separating them. The CDR3 loop spans 14 amino acids. Germline lookup yields CDR1 MNHNS and CDR2 SASEGT. The CDR3, as DNA: TGTGCCAGCAGTGACCTGGGGGGGGATCAGCCCCAGCATTTT. Amino acid sequence: CASSDLGGDQPQHF.

This chain uses TRBV6-1 with TRBJ2-1; 9 bases agree with TRBD2. J was trimmed by 2 bases and V by 6 bases; bases with no gene match: 5. CDR1 and CDR2 from the germline V gene are MNHNS and SASEGT. The CDR3 contains 15 residues. The CDR3 reads CASSVAGVPYNEQFF. The CDR3 region has the DNA TGTGCCAGCAGCGTAGCGGGGGTGCCCTACAATGAGCAGTTCTTC.

This clone is a singleton in its sample. The chain has TRBV5-1 and TRBJ2-7; TRBD1 matches 7 bases. Germline-derived CDR1 and CDR2 are SGHRS and YFSETQ. Trimming took 2 bases from V and 3 from J; bases not matched to a gene: 8. CDR3 length: 15 residues. The CDR3 sequence: CASSLGQEKVYEQYF. DNA of the CDR3: TGCGCCAGCAGCTTAGGACAGGAAAAGGTCTACGAGCAGTACTTC.

By its share, this clone is medium-sized. J is TRBJ1-2 and V is TRBV7-3; no firm D call. Between the trimmed V and J ends, which lost 3 bases and 4 bases, there was a span of 6 bases. This CDR3 has 12 residues. Germline-derived CDR1 and CDR2 are SGHTA and FQGTGA. The CDR3 DNA follows: TGTGCCAGCAGCTTTGAAGGCTATGGCTACACCTTC. Its protein product is CASSFEGYGYTF.

The chain carries TRBV5-1 and TRBJ2-1, with D perhaps TRBD1 (6 bases). The CDR3 extends over 13 amino acids. Trimming removed 4 bases at V and 6 bases at J, with 11 bases between. The germline V gene encodes CDR1 SGHRS and CDR2 YFSETQ. In DNA form, the CDR3 reads TGCGCCAGCAGCGTAGGGACAACCAATGAGCAGTTCTTC. Its protein product is CASSVGTTNEQFF.

The chain carries TRBV6-6 and TRBJ2-3; D not certain. Germline CDR1 is MNHNY and CDR2 is SVGAGI (reference sequence). Trimming took off 5 bases at V and 3 bases at J, with 9 bases between the two ends. The CDR3 extends over 13 amino acids. CDR3 in amino acids: CASSPLGTDTQYF. In DNA form, the CDR3 reads TGTGCCAGCAGTCCACTGGGGACAGATACGCAGTATTTT.

The chain couples TRBV7-3 to TRBJ2-6; no firm D call. Trimming stripped 0 bases from V and 0 bases from J, with 3 bases between. Germline CDR1 and CDR2: SGHTA and FQGTGA. This CDR3 region has 15 residues. The DNA of the CDR3 is TGTGCCAGCAGCTTAACTCCCTCTGGGGCCAACGTCCTGACTTTC. Amino acids: CASSLTPSGANVLTF. Complete variable domain (other parts from reference TRBV7-3 and TRBJ2-6): GAGVSQTPSNKVTEKGKYVELRCDPISGHTALYWYRQSLGQGPEFLIYFQGTGAADDSGLPNDRFFAVRPEGSVSTLKIQRTERGDSAVYLCASSLTPSGANVLTFGAGSRLTVL.

Notes on this clone: Since the CDR3 does not end with the conserved phenylalanine or tryptophan, this likely comes from a read error. The DNA is omitted, as the CDR3 cannot be located on it reliably, and the CDR3 follows TCRdb's listing. V is TRBV11-1 and J is TRBJ2-3; the table's D call, TRBD2, was not checked against the DNA. The CDR3 is 12 amino acids long, termini counted. Germline lookup yields CDR1 SGHAT and CDR2 FQDESV (reference sequence). This chain's CDR3 is CASRRTSGGPRV.

V gene TRBV7-2 combines with J gene TRBJ2-1; D might be TRBD2 (6 bases). The V end lost 1 base, the J end lost 7 bases, and 14 bases lay between the germline ends. The CDR3 totals 15 residues. Germline V gene data show CDR1 as SGHTA and CDR2 as FQGNSA. In DNA form, the CDR3 reads TGTGCCAGCAGCTTAGATCACGGGGGTTATAATGAGCAGTTCTTC. Translated, it gives CASSLDHGGYNEQFF. The full variable domain, with the rest looked up from reference TRBV7-2 and TRBJ2-1, is GAGVSQSPSNKVTEKGKDVELRCDPISGHTALYWYRQSLGQGLEFLIYFQGNSAPDKSGLPSDRFSAERTGGSVSTLTIQRTQQEDSAVYLCASSLDHGGYNEQFFGPGTRLTVL.

Turning to this clone: A read error may produce the germline difference seen at one junction end. This chain uses TRBV29-1 with TRBJ1-2; D may be TRBD1 (5 bases). The CDR3 totals 13 residues. Germline CDR1 and CDR2: SQVTM and ANQGSEA. The CDR3 spells CSVQDRDGYGYTF. The CDR3 nucleotides are TGCAGCGTTCAAGACCGGGACGGATATGGCTACACCTTC. The whole variable domain, filled in from reference TRBV29-1 and TRBJ1-2, reads SAVISQKPSRDICQRGTSLTIQCQVDSQVTMMFWYRQQPGQSLTLIATANQGSEATYESGFVIDKFPISRPNLTFSTLTVSNMSPEDSSIYLCSVQDRDGYGYTFGSGTRLTVV.